This T cell receptor beta chain was obtained from a study of T-cell reconstitution after alpha-beta-depleted transplantation in children. Findings and caveats of the study: Counts and diversity of T cells one year after transplant came mostly from newly produced T cells.

This sample's TCRbeta library carried unique molecular identifier barcodes. TCRdb redid the calling of the PCR reads with MiXCR, one entry per CDR3 protein. The sample yields some 300,000 distinct CDR3 sequences, less than 9.5% seen once. This clonotype was detected ten times or more. The antigen is undetermined. Per germline, CDR1 DFQATT and CDR2 SNEGSKA (reference sequence). The CDR3 is made up of 12 amino acids. The V gene lost 2 bases and the J gene lost 5 bases, with 9 bases spanning the gap. This sequence was found in a female patient younger than 10 who had a stem cell transplant for Fanconi anemia, so the T cells may come from the graft donor. This specimen was peripheral blood, taken 360 days after TCRalphabeta/CD19-depleted stem cell transplant. This rearrangement joins TRBV20-1 to TRBJ2-5; TRBD2 might be the D (6 bases). In nucleotides, the CDR3 is TGCAGTGCTAGAACTAGCTGGGAGACCCAGTACTTC. It is translated as CSARTSWETQYF.